These 23 T cell receptor beta chains came from one sample sequenced in a study of T cell repertoires in ileal Crohn's disease. The protocol was immunoSEQ multiplex PCR, while the TCRdb copy is restricted to in-frame clones and leaves out a portion. Among several thousand clones listed, roughly 85% were seen once. Time point reported: neoterminal ileum biopsy at postoperative endoscopy, about 6 months after surgery. Material for sequencing was ileal tissue. These receptor sequences come from an adult with Crohn's disease.

DNA of the CDR3: TGTGCCAGCAGTGATAGCGGGTCATCCTACAATGAGCAGTTCTTC. Its translation: CASSDSGSSYNEQFF. The chain couples TRBV25-1 to TRBJ2-1; 7 positions match TRBD2. The ends lost 3 bases at V and 1 base at J; junction bases unmatched: 3. Per germline, CDR1 MGHDK and CDR2 SYGVNS. This CDR3 comprises 15 residues. Full variable domain (remainder filled in from reference TRBV25-1 and TRBJ2-1): EADIYQTPRYLVIGTGKKITLECSQTMGHDKMYWYQQDPGMELHLIHYSYGVNSTEKGDLSSESTVSRIRTEHFPLTLESARPSHTSQYLCASSDSGSSYNEQFFGPGTRLTVL.

This sequence joins TRBV5-6 and TRBJ1-1; TRBD1 might be the D (5 bases). The V gene lost 1 base and the J gene lost 3 bases, with 7 bases spanning the gap. In germline, CDR1 is SGHDT, CDR2 YYEEEE. The CDR3 has 13 residues. The CDR3 region has the DNA TGTGCCAGCAGCTTGACAGGATACACTGAAGCTTTCTTT. This translates into CASSLTGYTEAFF.

The chain links TRBV5-1 to TRBJ2-5, with a possible D match to TRBD1 (5 bases). V lost 0 bases and J lost 5, with 11 bases in between. Germline V CDR1 and CDR2: SGHRS, YFSETQ. CDR3 size: 14 residues. The CDR3 region is CASSLVRDGETQYF. The CDR3 nucleotides are TGCGCCAGCAGCTTGGTCAGGGATGGGGAGACCCAGTACTTC.

The genes are TRBV29-1 and TRBJ2-1; 9 positions match TRBD2. CDR1 and CDR2 (germline): SQVTM, ANQGSEA. The V and J ends lost 4 bases and 7 bases, in that order; junction bases with no gene match: 14. The CDR3 totals 16 residues. The CDR3 region has the DNA TGCAGCGTTGGAGGGCGGGCGGGAGGGATAGTAAATGAGCAGTTCTTC. The encoded protein is CSVGGRAGGIVNEQFF.

This clone was observed once. The V call is TRBV11-2, the J call TRBJ2-5, with 10 nucleotides matching TRBD2. V trimming: 5 bases; J trimming: 2 bases; junction bases outside the gene matches: 8. CDR1 and CDR2 (germline): SGHAT, FQNNGV. The CDR3 loop spans 16 amino acids. The CDR3 spells CASSPVVLAGQETQYF. The CDR3 region has the DNA TGTGCCAGCAGCCCAGTAGTACTAGCGGGACAAGAGACCCAGTACTTC.

The chain couples TRBV5-1 to TRBJ2-2; TRBD1 aligns across 12 bases. Germline V CDR1 and CDR2: SGHRS, YFSETQ. The CDR3 contains 15 residues. The J segment lost 4 bases and the V segment lost 4 bases, leaving 2 bases of the junction unmatched. Here the CDR3 DNA reads TGCGCCAGCAGCGCGGGACAGGGGGCCACCGGGGAGCTGTTTTTT. This translates into CASSAGQGATGELFF.

This clone was counted between two and nine times. The gene calls are TRBV29-1 and TRBJ1-2; weak D call: TRBD1 (6 bases). Germline V lookup: CDR1 SQVTM, CDR2 ANQGSEA. This CDR3 has 13 residues. Trimming removed 5 bases at V and 7 bases at J, with 17 bases between. CDR3 sequence: CSVYTGTARGYTF. The CDR3 nucleotides are TGCAGCGTTTATACAGGGACGGCGCGTGGCTACACCTTC.

The rearrangement uses TRBV27 and TRBJ2-2; 11 bases agree with TRBD2. The length of the CDR3 is 16 residues. The J segment lost 6 bases and the V segment lost 6 bases, leaving 9 bases of the junction unmatched. CDR1 and CDR2 from the germline V gene are MNHEY and SMNVEV (reference sequence). Written as DNA, the CDR3 is TGTGCCAGCAGAACTAGCGGGAGTACTTTCGCCGGGGAGCTGTTTTTT. Protein sequence: CASRTSGSTFAGELFF.

The chain has TRBV5-1 and TRBJ2-5; 8 nucleotides align to TRBD1. Near its end, the DNA agrees better with TRBJ2-7, so the J call may be wrong. This CDR3 has 13 amino acids. Germline CDR1 SGHRS, CDR2 YFSETQ. CDR3 protein: CASSQDRVFEQYF. The CDR3 bases are TGCGCCAGCAGCCAGGACAGGGTTTTCGAGCAGTACTTC.

The chain is built from TRBV19 and TRBJ2-3; D might be TRBD1 (7 bases). This CDR3 has 16 amino acids. V was pared by 5 bases and J by 0 bases, with 15 bases between. Per the germline V gene, CDR1 is LNHDA and CDR2 is SQIVND (reference sequence). The CDR3 is CASSARQGGSTDTQYF. The CDR3 DNA reads as TGTGCCAGTAGTGCTAGACAGGGAGGTAGCACAGATACGCAGTATTTT.

The chain combines TRBV19 with TRBJ1-2, with D tentatively TRBD1 (5 bases). V was cut by 4 bases and J by 2 bases, with 11 bases left in between. The length of the CDR3 is 14 residues. CDR1 LNHDA and CDR2 SQIVND come from the germline V gene (reference sequence). The CDR3 coding sequence is TGTGCCAGTAGTAAGGGACTGGAAAACTATGGCTACACCTTC. Protein: CASSKGLENYGYTF.

This clone occurred once. The chain joins TRBV7-2 to TRBJ2-5; tentatively, D is TRBD2 (6 bases). CDR1 SGHTA and CDR2 FQGNSA come from the germline V gene. CDR3 length: 17 residues. V was clipped by 1 base and J by 0 bases, with 15 bases between them. The CDR3: CASSLGLRGRDQETQYF. For the CDR3, the DNA is TGTGCCAGCAGCTTAGGATTGCGGGGACGAGACCAAGAGACCCAGTACTTC.

The genes are TRBV7-2 and TRBJ2-7; possible D gene TRBD2, 6 bases. The CDR3 extends over 14 amino acids. V was clipped by 7 bases and J by 2 bases, with 15 bases between them. Per germline, CDR1 SGHTA and CDR2 FQGNSA. In nucleotides, the CDR3 is TGTGCCAGCATGGGCCTTAGCGGCCCCTACGAGCAGTACTTC. It encodes CASMGLSGPYEQYF. Full variable domain (outside the CDR3, taken from reference TRBV7-2 and TRBJ2-7): GAGVSQSPSNKVTEKGKDVELRCDPISGHTALYWYRQSLGQGLEFLIYFQGNSAPDKSGLPSDRFSAERTGGSVSTLTIQRTQQEDSAVYLCASMGLSGPYEQYFGPGTRLTVT.

The chain has TRBV7-8 and TRBJ1-5; 10 nucleotides line up with TRBD1. The V gene end was trimmed by 4 bases and the J gene end by 2 bases; junction bases not matched to a gene: 5. From germline, CDR1 is SGHVS and CDR2 FQNEAQ. The CDR3 spans 16 residues. This CDR3 is CASSSRQGARNQPQHF. In DNA, the CDR3 is TGTGCCAGCAGCTCTCGACAGGGGGCACGCAATCAGCCCCAGCATTTT.

The rearrangement uses TRBV7-2 and TRBJ2-2; D ambiguous. The CDR3 extends over 13 amino acids. The germline V and J ends were trimmed by 5 bases and 4 bases, with 8 bases remaining between them. Looked up from germline, CDR1 is SGHTA and CDR2 is FQGNSA. CDR3: CASSQDITGELFF. CDR3 in DNA: TGTGCCAGCAGCCAAGACATCACCGGGGAGCTGTTTTTT. The full variable domain, completed using reference TRBV7-2 and TRBJ2-2, is GAGVSQSPSNKVTEKGKDVELRCDPISGHTALYWYRQSLGQGLEFLIYFQGNSAPDKSGLPSDRFSAERTGGSVSTLTIQRTQQEDSAVYLCASSQDITGELFFGEGSRLTVL.

This chain uses TRBV5-1 with TRBJ2-5; 7 nucleotides match TRBD2. The J call is uncertain, as TRBJ2-7 better fits the DNA end. CDR1 is SGHRS and CDR2 is YFSETQ in the germline V gene. There are 14 residues in the CDR3. The CDR3 nucleotides are TGCGCCAGCAGCTTAGGGAGGGTCCTCTACGAGCAGTACTTC. It codes for CASSLGRVLYEQYF.

The chain employs TRBV28 and TRBJ1-1, with D tentatively TRBD1 (6 bases). Looked up from germline, CDR1 is MDHEN and CDR2 is SYDVKM. This CDR3 region has 13 residues. V was pared by 6 bases and J by 3 bases, with 11 bases between. CDR3 loop: CASRAPGDTEAFF. The CDR3 DNA reads TGTGCCAGCAGGGCCCCAGGGGACACTGAAGCTTTCTTT.

This chain connects TRBV9 to TRBJ2-3, with 12 bases identical to TRBD2. The CDR3 totals 16 residues. The germline V gene has CDR1 SGDLS and CDR2 YYNGEE. Unmatched junction bases numbered 5, after V lost 4 bases and J lost 2 bases. The CDR3 is CASSPLAGGITDTQYF. The CDR3 DNA reads as TGTGCCAGCAGCCCCCTAGCGGGGGGGATCACAGATACGCAGTATTTT.

V is TRBV5-4 and J is TRBJ1-5; D is unresolved. CDR1 and CDR2 from the germline V gene are SGHNT and YYREEE (reference sequence). V dropped 0 bases and J dropped 4 bases, with 11 bases sitting between them. The CDR3 has 15 residues. CDR3 protein: CASSLVMAENQPQHF. CDR3 bases: TGTGCCAGCAGCTTGGTAATGGCAGAAAATCAGCCCCAGCATTTT.

V is TRBV6-1 and J is TRBJ2-7; D might be TRBD2 (5 bases). Germline V gene lookup returns CDR1 MNHNS and CDR2 SASEGT. Deletions cut 2 bases from V and 3 bases from J, with 11 bases between. This CDR3 spans 14 amino acids. CDR3 in amino acids: CASSETLGDYEQYF. Here the CDR3 DNA reads TGTGCCAGCAGTGAAACTCTCGGGGACTACGAGCAGTACTTC.

The rearrangement joins TRBV5-4 to TRBJ2-1, with D tentatively TRBD2 (6 bases). There are 14 residues in the CDR3. The V gene's germline CDR1 is SGHNT and CDR2 YYREEE (reference sequence). The V end was cut by 2 bases, the J end by 8 bases, with 14 bases between. This CDR3 is CASSFRPGVDEQFF. Here the CDR3 DNA reads TGTGCCAGCAGCTTTCGTCCGGGAGTGGATGAGCAGTTCTTC.

The chain couples TRBV7-2 to TRBJ2-5; TRBD2 matches at 10 bases. Gene TRBJ2-7 matches the end of the DNA better, so the J call may be wrong. The CDR3 runs 15 residues. Looked up from germline, CDR1 is SGHTA and CDR2 is FQGNSA. The CDR3 is CASSLAGGLATEQYF. In nucleotides, the CDR3 is TGTGCCAGCAGCTTAGCCGGGGGACTAGCGACCGAGCAGTACTTC.

The rearrangement links TRBV27 to TRBJ1-6, with TRBD1 matching over 9 bases. J lost 6 bases, V lost 2 bases, and 5 bases had no gene match. The CDR3 covers 16 residues. Germline CDR1 is MNHEY and CDR2 is SMNVEV (reference sequence). The CDR3 DNA follows: TGTGCCAGCAGTTTAGATACGGGACAGGGTAATTCACCCCTCCACTTT. As protein: CASSLDTGQGNSPLHF.